A selection of T cell receptor beta chains follows, all from one sample in a study of blood T cells in healthy people across ages. Using its own MiXCR run on the 5' RACE reads, TCRdb lists one record per CDR3 protein. The sample lists roughly 730,000 distinct CDR3 sequences; 56% were seen once. The source material was blood. All receptors derive from a man aged 40-55 years in good health. Both conserved end residues are part of each CDR3. D genes are given only for firm matches. The size of a clone is reported for some rows only, either as once, few or many, or as a class for expanded clones.

V: TRBV9; J: TRBJ2-5; D: -; size: few; CDR3: CASSVGGLEETQYF; DNA: TGTGCCAGCAGCGTCGGAGGGCTTGAAGAGACCCAGTACTTC
V: TRBV7-3; J: TRBJ2-1; D: -; size: few; CDR3: CASSSYGGPASEQFF; DNA: TGTGCCAGCAGCTCCTATGGCGGGCCCGCAAGTGAGCAGTTCTTC
V: TRBV20-1; J: TRBJ2-5; D: -; size: -; CDR3: CSARDGTDQETQYF; DNA: TGCAGTGCTAGAGACGGGACGGACCAAGAGACCCAGTACTTC
V: TRBV12-3/TRBV12-4; J: TRBJ2-5; D: -; size: -; CDR3: CASSFRLYVYNEQYF; DNA: TGTGCCAGCAGTTTTCGACTTTACGTCTACAATGAGCAGTACTTC
V: TRBV28; J: TRBJ1-4; D: -; size: -; CDR3: CASSYHGSNEKLFF; DNA: TGTGCCAGCAGTTATCACGGGAGTAATGAAAAACTGTTTTTT
V: TRBV7-2; J: TRBJ1-2; D: -; size: many; CDR3: CASSNRVGGNYGYTF; DNA: TGTGCCAGCAGCAACAGGGTGGGGGGTAACTATGGCTACACCTTC
V: TRBV18; J: TRBJ2-7; D: TRBD1; size: -; CDR3: CASSPTGVDNEQYF; DNA: TGTGCCAGCTCACCGACAGGGGTTGACAATGAGCAGTACTTC
V: TRBV28; J: TRBJ2-7; D: -; size: -; CDR3: CASSTGPSRSYEQYF; DNA: TGTGCCAGCAGCACCGGACCTTCGAGGAGCTACGAGCAGTACTTC
V: TRBV24-1; J: TRBJ1-2; D: TRBD1; size: -; CDR3: CATRDGQGAGGYTF; DNA: TGTGCCACCAGAGATGGACAGGGGGCTGGTGGCTACACCTTC
V: TRBV11-2; J: TRBJ2-3; D: TRBD2; size: -; CDR3: CASSLRGGRNTQYF; DNA: TGTGCCAGCAGCTTGAGGGGCGGGAGGAATACGCAGTATTTT
V: TRBV7-8; J: TRBJ2-7; D: TRBD2; size: -; CDR3: CASSLLATSGRSYEQYF; DNA: TGTGCCAGCAGCTTACTAGCGACTAGCGGGAGATCGTACGAGCAGTACTTC
V: TRBV4-3; J: TRBJ2-4; D: -; size: -; CDR3: CASSRVLAENIQYF; DNA: TGCGCCAGCAGCCGCGTCTTAGCGGAAAACATTCAGTACTTC
V: TRBV29-1; J: TRBJ2-7; D: -; size: -; CDR3: CSAGVSYEQYF; DNA: TGCAGCGCAGGTGTCTCCTACGAGCAGTACTTC
V: TRBV12-3/TRBV12-4; J: TRBJ2-1; D: -; size: -; CDR3: CASSPTLEEQFF; DNA: TGTGCCAGCAGTCCTACCCTGGAGGAGCAGTTCTTC
V: TRBV5-1; J: TRBJ2-1; D: TRBD2; size: -; CDR3: CASSTDLAGRNEQFF; DNA: TGCGCCAGCAGCACTGACCTAGCGGGACGCAATGAGCAGTTCTTC
V: TRBV12-3/TRBV12-4; J: TRBJ1-5; D: -; size: -; CDR3: CASSLGTREPQHF; DNA: TGTGCCAGCAGTTTGGGGACGAGGGAGCCCCAGCATTTT
V: TRBV12-3/TRBV12-4; J: TRBJ1-2; D: TRBD1; size: few; CDR3: CASSARQGSIGGSLFYGYTF; DNA: TGTGCCAGCAGTGCCCGACAGGGATCGATCGGCGGATCCCTTTTCTATGGCTACACCTTC
V: TRBV5-6; J: TRBJ2-1; D: -; size: once; CDR3: CASSRTNVFHEQFF; DNA: TGTGCCAGCAGCCGGACTAACGTATTCCATGAGCAGTTCTTC
V: TRBV20-1; J: TRBJ2-1; D: -; size: -; CDR3: CSAARWGQGEQFF; DNA: TGCAGTGCTGCGCGTTGGGGGCAGGGTGAGCAGTTCTTC
V: TRBV20-1; J: TRBJ2-1; D: TRBD2; size: -; CDR3: CSARDSASGRAREQFF; DNA: TGCAGTGCTAGAGATTCGGCTAGCGGGAGGGCCCGTGAGCAGTTCTTC
V: TRBV28; J: TRBJ2-1; D: TRBD2; size: -; CDR3: CASSLSSSGNEQFF; DNA: TGTGCCAGCAGTTTAAGTTCTAGCGGGAATGAGCAGTTCTTC
V: TRBV28; J: TRBJ2-5; D: -; size: -; CDR3: CASSLTMPGGNEQYF; DNA: TGTGCCAGCAGTCTCACGATGCCCGGTGGGAATGAGCAGTACTTC
V: TRBV20-1; J: TRBJ2-4; D: -; size: -; CDR3: CSARDREAKNIQYF; DNA: TGCAGTGCTAGAGACAGGGAGGCCAAAAACATTCAGTACTTC
V: TRBV7-2; J: TRBJ1-2; D: -; size: many; CDR3: CASSLRPRGGYGYTF; DNA: TGTGCCAGCAGCTTAAGGCCCAGGGGTGGGTATGGCTACACCTTC
V: TRBV20-1; J: TRBJ1-1; D: -; size: -; CDR3: CSAINGEAINTEAFF; DNA: TGCAGTGCCATAAACGGGGAGGCAATAAACACTGAAGCTTTCTTT
V: TRBV7-2; J: TRBJ2-5; D: TRBD2; size: -; CDR3: CASSPTGFAGGETQYF; DNA: TGTGCCAGCAGCCCGACGGGGTTTGCGGGAGGGGAGACCCAGTACTTC
V: TRBV7-2; J: TRBJ2-1; D: -; size: -; CDR3: CASSPPGRYNEQFF; DNA: TGTGCCAGCAGCCCGCCGGGACGGTACAATGAGCAGTTCTTC
V: TRBV14; J: TRBJ2-3; D: TRBD2; size: -; CDR3: CASSQDLTSGQPTDTQYF; DNA: TGTGCCAGCAGCCAAGATCTGACTAGCGGGCAACCCACAGATACGCAGTATTTT
V: TRBV20-1; J: TRBJ2-5; D: -; size: -; CDR3: CSARENRIPETQYF; DNA: TGCAGTGCTAGAGAGAATAGGATACCAGAGACCCAGTACTTC
V: TRBV20-1; J: TRBJ2-3; D: -; size: -; CDR3: CSASLGVGITDTQYF; DNA: TGCAGTGCTAGTCTTGGAGTTGGGATCACAGATACGCAGTATTTT
V: TRBV3-1; J: TRBJ2-5; D: TRBD2; size: -; CDR3: CASSQSGGVSKTQYF; DNA: TGTGCCAGCAGCCAGAGCGGGGGTGTCTCGAAGACCCAGTACTTC
V: TRBV11-2; J: TRBJ2-3; D: -; size: -; CDR3: CASSLGQLSTDTQYF; DNA: TGTGCCAGCAGCTTAGGTCAACTTAGCACAGATACGCAGTATTTT
V: TRBV7-2; J: TRBJ2-7; D: -; size: -; CDR3: CASSLITGGLYNEQYF; DNA: TGTGCCAGCAGCTTAATTACTGGGGGCCTTTACAATGAGCAGTACTTC
V: TRBV7-2; J: TRBJ1-2; D: -; size: few; CDR3: CASSFSTVPNYGYTF; DNA: TGTGCCAGCAGCTTTAGTACGGTCCCTAACTATGGCTACACCTTC
V: TRBV16; J: TRBJ2-7; D: -; size: few; CDR3: CASSQSPGEQYF; DNA: TGTGCCAGCAGCCAATCTCCGGGCGAGCAGTACTTC
V: TRBV20-1; J: TRBJ1-2; D: -; size: few; CDR3: CSASGDGYTF; DNA: TGCAGTGCTAGCGGTGATGGCTACACCTTC
V: TRBV5-6; J: TRBJ2-3; D: -; size: -; CDR3: CASLGGIGWPDTQYF; DNA: TGTGCCAGCCTCGGGGGTATTGGATGGCCAGATACGCAGTATTTT
V: TRBV7-9; J: TRBJ2-1; D: TRBD2; size: -; CDR3: CATGTSFFEQFF; DNA: TGTGCCACCGGGACTAGTTTCTTTGAGCAGTTCTTC
V: TRBV5-1; J: TRBJ2-6; D: TRBD1; size: -; CDR3: CASSFTGTGNGANVLTF; DNA: TGCGCCAGCAGTTTCACCGGGACAGGGAATGGGGCCAACGTCCTGACTTTC
V: TRBV5-5; J: TRBJ2-7; D: TRBD1; size: few; CDR3: CASSLGDRVVGEQYF; DNA: TGTGCCAGCAGCTTGGGAGACAGGGTAGTTGGCGAGCAGTACTTC
V: TRBV30; J: TRBJ2-7; D: -; size: -; CDR3: CAWGKSSYEQYF; DNA: TGTGCCTGGGGGAAGAGCTCCTACGAGCAGTACTTC
V: TRBV4-3; J: TRBJ2-7; D: TRBD1; size: many; CDR3: CASSQEPGQGAYEQYF; DNA: TGCGCCAGCAGCCAAGAGCCGGGACAGGGTGCCTACGAGCAGTACTTC
V: TRBV20-1; J: TRBJ1-5; D: -; size: few; CDR3: CSVLGGGTRTNQPQHF; DNA: TGCAGTGTGTTGGGAGGGGGTACCCGAACCAATCAGCCCCAGCATTTT
V: TRBV6-6; J: TRBJ2-1; D: -; size: few; CDR3: CASSYERGEQFF; DNA: TGTGCCAGCAGTTACGAGCGAGGGGAGCAGTTCTTC
V: TRBV10-3; J: TRBJ2-1; D: TRBD2; size: few; CDR3: CAIRGSLRGGENEQFF; DNA: TGTGCCATCAGGGGGTCGTTGCGGGGGGGCGAAAATGAGCAGTTCTTC
V: TRBV6-5; J: TRBJ2-1; D: TRBD2; size: -; CDR3: CASSPPSGRANHEQFF; DNA: TGTGCCAGCAGCCCACCTAGCGGGAGGGCCAATCATGAGCAGTTCTTC
V: TRBV6-4; J: TRBJ2-3; D: TRBD1; size: few; CDR3: CASSDSAGGSTDTQYF; DNA: TGTGCCAGCAGTGACTCGGCAGGGGGAAGCACAGATACGCAGTATTTT
V: TRBV7-6; J: TRBJ2-5; D: -; size: once; CDR3: CASGPLGYGSGTQYF; DNA: TGTGCCAGCGGACCCCTGGGGTACGGGTCTGGGACCCAGTACTTC
V: TRBV20-1; J: TRBJ2-7; D: -; size: -; CDR3: CSATYRGLSYEQYF; DNA: TGCAGTGCTACCTACAGGGGACTCTCCTACGAGCAGTACTTC
V: TRBV9; J: TRBJ2-1; D: TRBD2; size: -; CDR3: CASSVVPSGGTNEQFF; DNA: TGTGCCAGCAGCGTAGTTCCTAGCGGGGGGACCAATGAGCAGTTCTTC